This T cell receptor (beta chain) was captured in a study of T cell repertoires in cytomegalovirus infection. About the study: Newly reported HLA-C-restricted and thoroughly characterized HLA-B-restricted CMV epitopes were employed.

The CDR3 contains 18 residues. CDR1 and CDR2 from the germline V gene are LNHDA and SQIVND (reference sequence). V lost 3 bases to trimming and J lost 2 bases, with 22 bases between them. TCRdb independently ran MiXCR on the reads; one entry per CDR3 protein. The sample lists about 830,000 distinct CDR3 sequences, approximately 30% seen once, with around 12% in the top ten. Whole-study results and caveats: What dominated the ex vivo response were HLA-C-restricted CMV-specific TCR beta clonotypes.

This clonotype turned up a few times. What it binds is not known. J is TRBJ1-2 and V is TRBV19, with D maybe TRBD1 (5 bases). The specimen comprised cultured CD8+ T cells from PBMCs, sampled from culture after CMV antigen stimulation. This sequence was found in a human donor in good health (CMV status not recorded). Some clones in this sample may be carry-over from other donors' samples. The CDR3 loop is CASSMTVRSGKPNYGYTF. CDR3 sequence (DNA): TGTGCCAGTAGTATGACGGTTCGATCAGGGAAACCCAACTATGGCTACACCTTC.